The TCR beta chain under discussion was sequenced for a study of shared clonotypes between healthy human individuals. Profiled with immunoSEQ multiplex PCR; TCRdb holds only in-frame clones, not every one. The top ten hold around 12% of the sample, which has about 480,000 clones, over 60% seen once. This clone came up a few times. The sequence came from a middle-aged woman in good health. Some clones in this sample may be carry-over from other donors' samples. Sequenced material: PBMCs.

In DNA form, the CDR3 reads TGCAGCGCCCGGGAGGCAGGTGCCGAAGCTTTCTTT. Protein: CSAREAGAEAFF. The chain uses TRBV29-1 and TRBJ1-1; D unclear. V was pared by 7 bases and J by 8 bases, with 17 bases between. Germline V gene data show CDR1 as SQVTM and CDR2 as ANQGSEA. The CDR3 extends over 12 amino acids.